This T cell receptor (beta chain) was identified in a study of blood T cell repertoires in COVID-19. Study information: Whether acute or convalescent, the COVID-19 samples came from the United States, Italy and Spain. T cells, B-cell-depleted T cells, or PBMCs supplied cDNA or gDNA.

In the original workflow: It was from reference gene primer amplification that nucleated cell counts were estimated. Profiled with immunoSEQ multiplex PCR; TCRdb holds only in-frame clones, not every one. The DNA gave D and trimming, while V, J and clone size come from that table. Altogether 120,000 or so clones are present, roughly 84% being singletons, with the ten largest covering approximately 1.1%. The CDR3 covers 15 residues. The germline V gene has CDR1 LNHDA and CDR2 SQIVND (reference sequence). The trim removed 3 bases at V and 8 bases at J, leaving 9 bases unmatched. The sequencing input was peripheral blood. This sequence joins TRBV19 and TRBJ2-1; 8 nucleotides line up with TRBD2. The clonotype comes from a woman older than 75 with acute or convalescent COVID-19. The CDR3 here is CASSIYQRESYEQFF. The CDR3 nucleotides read TGTGCCAGTAGTATTTACCAGCGGGAGAGTTATGAGCAGTTCTTC.